The clone carrying this T cell receptor (beta chain) was recorded many times. The sample comes from a study of T cells in Graves' hyperthyroidism and ophthalmopathy. Researchers took RNA transcripts and amplified the TCR beta CDR3 regions from them. The HTBI primer set was used in a first-round RT-PCR of the TCR CDR3. TCRdb reprocessed the multiplex PCR reads via MiXCR and lists one record per CDR3 protein. The sample holds about 570,000 distinct CDR3 sequences, more than 45% seen once. CDR3 length: 15 residues. The germline V gene encodes CDR1 MDHEN and CDR2 SYDVKM. The V segment lost 3 bases and the J segment 5 bases; nucleotides outside the gene matches: 5. Diagnostic assessment was based on clinical symptoms, serum thyroxine and TRAb, thyroid ultrasound and orbital computed tomography.

The genes are TRBV28 and TRBJ2-5, with 11 nucleotides matching TRBD1. This receptor was obtained from an adult woman with Graves' disease, either hyperthyroidism or ophthalmopathy (not recorded which). Material for sequencing was peripheral blood or thyroid tissue (not recorded which). This CDR3 reads CASSFPGQGVETQYF. The CDR3 bases are TGTGCCAGCAGTTTCCCGGGACAGGGGGTCGAGACCCAGTACTTC.